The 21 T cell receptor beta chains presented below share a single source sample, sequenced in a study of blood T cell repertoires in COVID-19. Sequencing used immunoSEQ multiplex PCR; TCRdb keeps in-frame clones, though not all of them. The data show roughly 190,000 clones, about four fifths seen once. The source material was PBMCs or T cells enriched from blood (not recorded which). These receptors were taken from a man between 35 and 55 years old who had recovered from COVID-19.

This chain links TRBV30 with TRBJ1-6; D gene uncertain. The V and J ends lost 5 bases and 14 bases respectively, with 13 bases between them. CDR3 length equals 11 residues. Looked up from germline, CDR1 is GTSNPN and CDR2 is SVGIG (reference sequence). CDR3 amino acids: CAWGERLALHF. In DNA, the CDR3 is TGTGCCTGGGGGGAGAGGTTGGCCCTCCACTTT.

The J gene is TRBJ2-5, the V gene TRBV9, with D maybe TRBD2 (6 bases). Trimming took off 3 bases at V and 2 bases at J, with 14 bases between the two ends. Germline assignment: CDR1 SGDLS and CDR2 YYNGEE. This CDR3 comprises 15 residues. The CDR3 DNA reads TGTGCCAGCAGCGCAAGCGGGTCGTTACAAGAGACCCAGTACTTC. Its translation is CASSASGSLQETQYF.

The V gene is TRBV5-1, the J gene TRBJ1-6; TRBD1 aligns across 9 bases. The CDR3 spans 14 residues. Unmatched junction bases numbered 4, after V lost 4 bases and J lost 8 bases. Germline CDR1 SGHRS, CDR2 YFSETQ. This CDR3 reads CASSPGQGYSPLHF. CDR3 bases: TGCGCCAGCAGCCCGGGACAGGGCTATTCACCCCTCCACTTT. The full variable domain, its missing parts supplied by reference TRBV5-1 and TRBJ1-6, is KAGVTQTPRYLIKTRGQQVTLSCSPISGHRSVSWYQQTPGQGLQFLFEYFSETQRNKGNFPGRFSGRQFSNSRSEMNVSTLELGDSALYLCASSPGQGYSPLHFGNGTRLTVT.

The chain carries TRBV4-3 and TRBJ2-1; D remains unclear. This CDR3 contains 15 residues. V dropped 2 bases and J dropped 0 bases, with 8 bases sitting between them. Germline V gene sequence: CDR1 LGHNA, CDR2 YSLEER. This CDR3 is CASSQSLSSYNEQFF. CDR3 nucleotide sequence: TGCGCCAGCAGCCAATCTTTGAGCTCCTACAATGAGCAGTTCTTC.

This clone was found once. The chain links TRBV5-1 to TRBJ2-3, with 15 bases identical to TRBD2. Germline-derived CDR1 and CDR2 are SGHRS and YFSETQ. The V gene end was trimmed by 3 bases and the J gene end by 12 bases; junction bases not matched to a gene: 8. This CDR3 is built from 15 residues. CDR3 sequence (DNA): TGCGCCAGCAGCTCTACGGGACTAGCGGGGGGCCTACAGTATTTT. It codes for CASSSTGLAGGLQYF.

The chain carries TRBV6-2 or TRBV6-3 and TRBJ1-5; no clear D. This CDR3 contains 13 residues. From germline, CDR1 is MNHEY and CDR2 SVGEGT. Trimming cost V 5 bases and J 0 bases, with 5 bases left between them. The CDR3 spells CASSLDSNQPQHF. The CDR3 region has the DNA TGTGCCAGCAGTCTAGATAGCAATCAGCCCCAGCATTTT.

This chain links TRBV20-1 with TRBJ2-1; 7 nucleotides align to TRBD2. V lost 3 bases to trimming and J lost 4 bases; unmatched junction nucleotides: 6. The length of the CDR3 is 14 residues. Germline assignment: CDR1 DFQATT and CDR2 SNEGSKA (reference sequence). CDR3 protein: CSASFQRGYNEQFF. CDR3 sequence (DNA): TGCAGTGCTAGTTTCCAGCGGGGATACAATGAGCAGTTCTTC.

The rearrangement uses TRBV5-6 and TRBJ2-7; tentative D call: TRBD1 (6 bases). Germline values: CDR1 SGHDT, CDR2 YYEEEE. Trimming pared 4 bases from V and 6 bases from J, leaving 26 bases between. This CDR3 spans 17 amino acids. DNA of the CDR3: TGTGCCAGCAGCCCGCATAGGGGGACCCTAGTGACATCCGAGCAGTACTTC. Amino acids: CASSPHRGTLVTSEQYF.

The CDR3 protein is CASQITSGSYEQYF. In DNA form, the CDR3 reads TGTGCCAGCCAAATTACTAGCGGGAGCTACGAGCAGTACTTC. The chain is built from TRBV28 and TRBJ2-7; the match to TRBD2 covers 11 bases. V was clipped by 8 bases and J by 3 bases; unmatched bases: 6. CDR1 MDHEN and CDR2 SYDVKM come from the germline V gene. The CDR3 spans 14 residues.

CDR3 in amino acids: CASRSGQGDSPLHF. CDR3 DNA: TGTGCCAGTAGGTCGGGACAGGGCGATTCACCCCTCCACTTT. The chain couples TRBV19 to TRBJ1-6, with 9 bases aligning to TRBD1. CDR3 length equals 14 residues. V was clipped by 6 bases and J by 8 bases; unmatched bases: 5. The germline CDR1 and CDR2 sequences are LNHDA and SQIVND (reference sequence).

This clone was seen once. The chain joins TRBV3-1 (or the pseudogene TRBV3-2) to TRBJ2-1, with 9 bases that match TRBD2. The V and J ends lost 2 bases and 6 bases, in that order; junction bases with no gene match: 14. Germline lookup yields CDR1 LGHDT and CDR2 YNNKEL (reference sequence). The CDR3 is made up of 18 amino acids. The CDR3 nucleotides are TGTGCCAGCAGCCAATGGTCCTCCACTGGGCGGGAGGGCAATGAGCAGTTCTTC. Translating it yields CASSQWSSTGREGNEQFF.

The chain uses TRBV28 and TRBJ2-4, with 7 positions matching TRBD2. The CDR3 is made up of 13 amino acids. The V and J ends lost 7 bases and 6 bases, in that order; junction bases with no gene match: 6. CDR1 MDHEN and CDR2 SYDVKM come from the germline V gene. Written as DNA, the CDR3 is TGTGCCAGCAACTTCGGGGGGAGAAACATTCAGTACTTC. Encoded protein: CASNFGGRNIQYF.

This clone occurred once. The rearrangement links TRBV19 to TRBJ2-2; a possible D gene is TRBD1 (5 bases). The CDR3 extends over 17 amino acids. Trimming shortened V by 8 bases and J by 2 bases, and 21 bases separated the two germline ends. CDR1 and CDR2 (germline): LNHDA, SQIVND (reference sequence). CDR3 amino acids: CASSRKGQTPNTGELFF. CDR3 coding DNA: TGTGCCAGTTCCCGGAAGGGGCAAACCCCCAACACCGGGGAGCTGTTTTTT.

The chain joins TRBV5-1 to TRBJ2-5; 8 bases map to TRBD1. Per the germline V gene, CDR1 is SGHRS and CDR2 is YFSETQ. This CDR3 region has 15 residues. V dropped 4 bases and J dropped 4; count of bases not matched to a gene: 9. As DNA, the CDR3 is TGCGCCAGCAGCCCTGGACAGGGTGGTTCAGAGACCCAGTACTTC. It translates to CASSPGQGGSETQYF.

The CDR3 region is CASSLARASDTQYF. CDR3 DNA sequence: TGCGCCAGCAGCTTGGCTAGAGCTTCAGATACGCAGTATTTT. This chain uses TRBV5-1 with TRBJ2-3; D remains unclear. CDR1 SGHRS and CDR2 YFSETQ come from the germline V gene. This CDR3 has 14 amino acids. V dropped 0 bases and J dropped 4 bases, with 9 bases sitting between them. The variable domain in full, with the rest retrieved from reference TRBV5-1 and TRBJ2-3, is KAGVTQTPRYLIKTRGQQVTLSCSPISGHRSVSWYQQTPGQGLQFLFEYFSETQRNKGNFPGRFSGRQFSNSRSEMNVSTLELGDSALYLCASSLARASDTQYFGPGTRLTVL.

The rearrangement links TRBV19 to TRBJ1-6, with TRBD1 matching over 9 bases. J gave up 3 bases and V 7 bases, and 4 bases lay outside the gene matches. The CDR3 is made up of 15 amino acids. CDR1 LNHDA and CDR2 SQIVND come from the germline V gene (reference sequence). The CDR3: CASNDRGGYNSPLHF. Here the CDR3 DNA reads TGTGCCAGTAACGACAGGGGGGGCTATAATTCACCCCTCCACTTT. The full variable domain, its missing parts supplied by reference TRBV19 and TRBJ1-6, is DGGITQSPKYLFRKEGQNVTLSCEQNLNHDAMYWYRQDPGQGLRLIYYSQIVNDFQKGDIAEGYSVSREKKESFPLTVTSAQKNPTAFYLCASNDRGGYNSPLHFGNGTRLTVT.

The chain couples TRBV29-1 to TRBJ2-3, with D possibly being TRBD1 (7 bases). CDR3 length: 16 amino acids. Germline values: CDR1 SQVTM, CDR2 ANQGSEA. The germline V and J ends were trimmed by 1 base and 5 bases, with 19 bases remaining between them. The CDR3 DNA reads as TGCAGCGTTGAAGGAGGGACAGAAAGGCGGGGAGATACGCAGTATTTT. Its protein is CSVEGGTERRGDTQYF.

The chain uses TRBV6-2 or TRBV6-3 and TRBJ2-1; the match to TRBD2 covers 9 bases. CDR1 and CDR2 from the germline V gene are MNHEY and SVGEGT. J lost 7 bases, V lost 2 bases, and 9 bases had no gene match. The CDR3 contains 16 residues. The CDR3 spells CASSYPLSAGGNEQFF. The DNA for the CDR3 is TGTGCCAGCAGTTACCCCCTCTCGGCGGGAGGGAATGAGCAGTTCTTC.

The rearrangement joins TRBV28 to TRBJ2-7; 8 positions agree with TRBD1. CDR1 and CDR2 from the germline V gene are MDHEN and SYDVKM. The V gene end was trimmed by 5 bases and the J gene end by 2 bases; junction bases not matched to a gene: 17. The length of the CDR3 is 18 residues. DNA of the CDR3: TGTGCCAGCAGTCTAACCTTACTCGACAGGGGATCTACCTACGAGCAGTACTTC. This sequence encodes CASSLTLLDRGSTYEQYF.

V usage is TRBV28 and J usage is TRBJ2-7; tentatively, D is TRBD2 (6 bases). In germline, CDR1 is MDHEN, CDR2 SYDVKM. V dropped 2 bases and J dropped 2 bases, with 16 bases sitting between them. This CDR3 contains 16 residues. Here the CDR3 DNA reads TGTGCCAGCAGTTTAGTTTTTGGGAGGCGGACCTACGAGCAGTACTTC. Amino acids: CASSLVFGRRTYEQYF.

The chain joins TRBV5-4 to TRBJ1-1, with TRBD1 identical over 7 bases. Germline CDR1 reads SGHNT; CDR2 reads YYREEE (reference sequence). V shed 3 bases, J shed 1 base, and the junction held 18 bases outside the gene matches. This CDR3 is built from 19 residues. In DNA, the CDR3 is TGTGCCAGCAGCTCCGGAGGTCCGACAGGGTCTCATAGGAACACTGAAGCTTTCTTT. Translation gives CASSSGGPTGSHRNTEAFF.